This T cell receptor (beta chain) comes out of a study of cytomegalovirus exposure and HLA in healthy donors. Findings and caveats of the study: The majority of TCR sequences were rare, yet some public TCRs appeared in many donors.

Worth noting for this clone: Antigen unknown.

This PCR relied on a set of 60 Vbeta primers and 13 Jbeta primers. Produced via immunoSEQ multiplex PCR; TCRdb's table is partial and in-frame only. The repertoire includes around 64,000 clones, about 60% of them detected once, and 3% to 3.5% sits in the top ten. The CDR3 consists of 17 residues. J was trimmed by 6 bases and V by 5 bases; bases with no gene match: 13. CDR1 is SGHTA, CDR2 FQGNSA, per germline. This TCR came from a woman aged 45-65 years in good health and CMV-seronegative. The source material was PBMCs. This chain links TRBV7-2 with TRBJ2-7, with 13 bases fitting TRBD2. The CDR3: CASSLFTSGRGGGEQYF. The CDR3 nucleotides are TGTGCCAGCAGCCTCTTCACTAGCGGGAGGGGGGGTGGCGAGCAGTACTTC.